These 11 T cell receptor beta chains originate from one sample sequenced in a study of blood T cells in healthy people across ages. A J-beta primer mix and a sample-barcoded 5' primer were used in a second PCR of roughly 7 to 12 cycles. In TCRdb, the 5' RACE reads were re-called with MiXCR into one record per CDR3 protein. The table has 730,000 or so distinct CDR3 sequences, approximately 39% seen once. Material for sequencing was blood. The receptors shown here come from a woman in her sixties in good health.

This rearrangement joins TRBV6-2 or TRBV6-3 to TRBJ2-5, with D possibly TRBD1 on 6 matching bases. The CDR3 extends over 16 amino acids. The V gene's germline CDR1 is MNHEY and CDR2 SVGEGT. The V gene lost 2 bases and the J gene lost 1 base, with 14 bases spanning the gap. CDR3 nucleotides: TGTGCCAGCAGTTACGCAGGGGAAGGCTCCCAAGAGACCCAGTACTTC. It translates to CASSYAGEGSQETQYF.

This clonotype came up once. The genes are TRBV12-3 or TRBV12-4 and TRBJ2-3; 9 bases map to TRBD2. V trimming: 8 bases; J trimming: 1 base; junction bases outside the gene matches: 4. The CDR3 contains 14 residues. The CDR3 region is CASGSSGGTDTQYF. The CDR3 DNA sequence: TGTGCCAGCGGCTCTAGCGGGGGCACAGATACGCAGTATTTT.

This chain links TRBV20-1 with TRBJ2-3; TRBD2 matches at 7 bases. This CDR3 comprises 14 residues. In germline, CDR1 is DFQATT, CDR2 SNEGSKA (reference sequence). Trimming removed 6 bases from V and 4 bases from J; junction bases left unmatched: 10. CDR3 sequence reads: CSAWTRSAPDTQYF. For the CDR3, the DNA is TGCAGTGCCTGGACTAGGTCGGCACCAGATACGCAGTATTTT.

CDR3 residues: CSVSRLKQQETQYF. The CDR3 bases are TGCAGCGTTTCTAGACTGAAACAACAAGAGACCCAGTACTTC. V is TRBV29-1 and J is TRBJ2-5; D unresolved. The CDR3 has 14 amino acids. Germline V lookup: CDR1 SQVTM, CDR2 ANQGSEA. Trimming removed 5 bases from V and 2 bases from J, with 15 bases in between.

CDR3 bases: TGTGCCAGCAGTTTACCTGAAAAGGGTCTTAACACCTTTAGGTACTTC. This gives the protein CASSLPEKGLNTFRYF. V usage is TRBV28 and J usage is TRBJ2-4; D gene unclear. Germline values: CDR1 MDHEN, CDR2 SYDVKM. There are 16 residues in the CDR3. V was clipped by 2 bases and J by 15 bases, with 26 bases between them.

Written as DNA, the CDR3 is TGCGCCAGCGCCACCGCTAGGTCTCTCTCTGGCTACACCTTC. This translates into CASATARSLSGYTF. V gene TRBV5-1 combines with J gene TRBJ1-2; D uncertain. The CDR3 consists of 14 residues. Trimming removed 7 bases from V and 7 bases from J, with 20 bases in between. Per the germline V gene, CDR1 is SGHRS and CDR2 is YFSETQ.

The table lists this clonotype with a few counts. The J gene is TRBJ1-5, the V gene TRBV5-1, with D perhaps TRBD1 (6 bases). The CDR3 consists of 16 residues. CDR1 is SGHRS and CDR2 is YFSETQ in the germline V gene. V was cut by 3 bases and J by 0 bases, with 13 bases left in between. The CDR3 reads CASSYGGLDSNQPQHF. In nucleotides, the CDR3 is TGCGCCAGCAGCTATGGGGGGCTTGATAGCAATCAGCCCCAGCATTTT.

The CDR3 DNA reads as TGTGCCAGCAGCTTCCCCCGGACGGGAAACAATGAGCAGTTCTTC. Protein: CASSFPRTGNNEQFF. The gene calls are TRBV7-2 and TRBJ2-1, with a possible D match to TRBD2 (5 bases). The length of the CDR3 is 15 residues. Trimming pared 3 bases from V and 5 bases from J, leaving 14 bases between. Germline CDR1 reads SGHTA; CDR2 reads FQGNSA.

The chain links TRBV7-2 to TRBJ2-3; 8 nucleotides agree with TRBD1. The V and J ends lost 8 bases and 3 bases, in that order; junction bases with no gene match: 4. Germline V CDR1 and CDR2: SGHTA, FQGNSA. The CDR3 length is 13 residues. The DNA of the CDR3 is TGTGCCAGCGGGCGGACAGGGACAGATACGCAGTATTTT. Its protein product is CASGRTGTDTQYF.

V and J are TRBV20-1 and TRBJ2-3, with 10 bases lining up with TRBD2. Germline V gene lookup returns CDR1 DFQATT and CDR2 SNEGSKA (reference sequence). Losses at the gene ends were 1 base for V and 3 bases for J; bases not matched to a gene: 10. CDR3 size: 17 residues. The CDR3 protein is CSARGGLAGEVTDTQYF. The CDR3, as DNA: TGCAGTGCTAGAGGGGGGCTAGCGGGAGAAGTGACAGATACGCAGTATTTT.

This clonotype was counted a few times. The chain uses TRBV7-6 and TRBJ1-4; weak D call: TRBD1 (6 bases). V lost 5 bases and J 1 base, leaving 11 bases between the germline ends. The CDR3 has 15 amino acids. CDR1 SGHVS and CDR2 FNYEAQ come from the germline V gene. The chain's CDR3 is CASSRGTRTNEKLFF. The CDR3 DNA follows: TGTGCCAGCAGCCGAGGGACACGAACTAATGAAAAACTGTTTTTT.